The T cell receptor (beta chain) described here comes from a study of OX40 agonist ivuxolimab in advanced cancers. Findings and caveats of the study: On average, CD8+ T cells showed a greater number of expanded clones than CD4+.

The germline V and J ends were trimmed by 4 bases and 2 bases, with 10 bases remaining between them. There are 13 residues in the CDR3. Per germline, CDR1 SGHRS and CDR2 YFSETQ. In this sample, this clone turned up once. Its target is not known. Method: immunoSEQ multiplex PCR; TCRdb's copy keeps in-frame clones and lacks some. The sample lists under 85,000 clones; approximately 86% were seen once. This chain links TRBV5-1 with TRBJ2-7; D is unclear. The sample here was CD4+ or CD8+ T cells sorted from blood, taken in a trial of the OX40 agonist ivuxolimab. The receptor comes from an adult with an advanced solid tumor such as melanoma, head and neck, liver or kidney cancer. The CDR3 DNA is TGCGCCAGCAGCCCTTTGGTCGCCTACGAGCAGTACTTC. It yields the protein CASSPLVAYEQYF.